A single sample is the source of the 4 T cell receptor beta chains below, sequenced in a study of blood T cell repertoires in COVID-19 (dated by TCRdb to the early 2020s). Libraries came from the immunoSEQ multiplex PCR assay. TCRdb took over this immuneACCESS table, retaining in-frame rearrangements with V and J assigned. Such tables are incomplete; in checked studies, under half of the missing clones stem from an unresolved V gene, and the remainder is unexplained. The sample table holds roughly 200,000 clones, of which more than 70% were seen once. In total, the top ten clones hold 4% to 5% of the sample. The sequenced sample was peripheral blood. These receptors came from a woman aged 25 to 39 with acute or convalescent COVID-19.

The CDR3 here is CATSDSGQVRGDNEQFF. The DNA for the CDR3 is TGTGCCACCAGTGATTCGGGACAGGTTAGAGGGGACAATGAGCAGTTCTTC. The rearrangement links TRBV24-1 to TRBJ2-1, with 8 bases fitting TRBD1. The CDR3 consists of 17 residues. The germline gives CDR1 KGHDR, CDR2 SFDVKD. V trimming: 2 bases; J trimming: 5 bases; junction bases outside the gene matches: 10.

The chain links TRBV20-1 to TRBJ2-7; D might be TRBD2 (7 bases). The length of the CDR3 is 15 residues. The germline gives CDR1 DFQATT, CDR2 SNEGSKA (reference sequence). V lost 3 bases and J lost 2, with 17 bases in between. CDR3 amino acids: CSASGGGGIPYEQYF. As DNA, the CDR3 is TGCAGTGCTAGTGGAGGGGGAGGGATACCCTACGAGCAGTACTTC.

This rearrangement joins TRBV24-1 to TRBJ2-1; 7 bases are a match to TRBD1. The CDR3 loop spans 12 amino acids. Per the germline V gene, CDR1 is KGHDR and CDR2 is SFDVKD. The trim removed 6 bases at V and 8 bases at J, leaving 3 bases unmatched. The CDR3 protein is CATSSTGYEQFF. For the CDR3, the DNA is TGTGCCACCAGTTCGACAGGGTATGAGCAGTTCTTC.

The chain joins TRBV20-1 to TRBJ2-5; possibly TRBD2 for D (6 bases). The V gene's germline CDR1 is DFQATT and CDR2 SNEGSKA (reference sequence). Trimming pared 6 bases from V and 7 bases from J, leaving 12 bases between. CDR3 size: 11 residues. CDR3 coding DNA: TGCAGTGCCGATGGGCGGGGGACCCAGTACTTC. The encoded protein is CSADGRGTQYF.